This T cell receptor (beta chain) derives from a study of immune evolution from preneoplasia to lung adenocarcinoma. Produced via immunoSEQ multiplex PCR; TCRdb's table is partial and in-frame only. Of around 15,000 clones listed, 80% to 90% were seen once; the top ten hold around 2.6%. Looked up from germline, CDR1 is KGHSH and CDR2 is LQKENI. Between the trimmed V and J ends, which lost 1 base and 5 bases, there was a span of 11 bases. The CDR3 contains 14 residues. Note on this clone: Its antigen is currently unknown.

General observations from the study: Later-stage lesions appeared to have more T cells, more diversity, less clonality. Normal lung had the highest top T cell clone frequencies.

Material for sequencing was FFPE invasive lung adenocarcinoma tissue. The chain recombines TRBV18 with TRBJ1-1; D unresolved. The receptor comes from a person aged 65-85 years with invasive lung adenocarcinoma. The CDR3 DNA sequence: TGTGCCAGCTCACCACGAGAGGGAGGGACTGAAGCTTTCTTT. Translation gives CASSPREGGTEAFF. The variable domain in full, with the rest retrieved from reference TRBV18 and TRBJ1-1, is NAGVMQNPRHLVRRRGQEARLRCSPMKGHSHVYWYRQLPEEGLKFMVYLQKENIIDESGMPKERFSAEFPKEGPSILRIQQVVRGDSAAYFCASSPREGGTEAFFGQGTRLTVV.